These T cell receptor beta chains were read from a single sample in a study of CD8+ T cells in alopecia areata. Sequencing was performed with immunoSEQ multiplex PCR; in TCRdb, only in-frame clones are kept and a portion is missing. The data contain 150,000 or so clones, over 80% of them singletons. The specimen was CD8+ T cells sorted from blood, collected at week 0. The receptors were gathered from a human donor with alopecia areata. The CDR3 runs from the conserved cysteine through the conserved F or W. D genes are given only for firm matches. For some rows the clone size is stated as once, few or many, or as a class when expanded; others skip it.

CDR3nt	CDR3aa	v_gene	j_gene	d_gene	abundance
TGTGCCAGCAGCGTAGCTACCCAGCCTAATGAAAAACTGTTTTTT	CASSVATQPNEKLFF	TRBV9	TRBJ1-4	-	-
TGTGCCAGCAGCCCTCGGACAGGGGACAATGAGCAGTTCTTC	CASSPRTGDNEQFF	TRBV28	TRBJ2-1	TRBD1	-
TGTGCCAGCAGCCCCGGACCACAGGGGAACACTGAAGCTTTCTTT	CASSPGPQGNTEAFF	TRBV11-2	TRBJ1-1	-	once
TGTGCCAGCAGTGGGAGGCTAGCGGGGCTTAGCACAGATACGCAGTATTTT	CASSGRLAGLSTDTQYF	TRBV2	TRBJ2-3	TRBD2	-
TGTGCCAGCACCCCCTGGGGAGGCGCCCGCGAGCAGTACTTC	CASTPWGGAREQYF	TRBV4-1	TRBJ2-7	-	-
TGTGCTAGTGGGACAGGGAGCAATCAGCCCCAGCATTTT	CASGTGSNQPQHF	TRBV12-5	TRBJ1-5	TRBD1	-
TGCGCCAGCAGCTATAGCTACGAGCAGTACTTC	CASSYSYEQYF	TRBV5-1	TRBJ2-7	-	-
TGTGCCACCAGCAGTGGAAGCTACGAGCAGTACTTC	CATSSGSYEQYF	TRBV15	TRBJ2-7	-	-
TGTGCCAGCACAAACCCCCTAGCGGGAGGGTTTTCTGAGCAGTTCTTC	CASTNPLAGGFSEQFF	TRBV27	TRBJ2-1	TRBD2	-
TGTGCCATCAGTGATACAGAGACCGGGGAGCTGTTTTTT	CAISDTETGELFF	TRBV10-3	TRBJ2-2	-	-
TGTGCCAGCAGTGGGACAGTTCATAGCAATCAGCCCCAGCATTTT	CASSGTVHSNQPQHF	TRBV2	TRBJ1-5	-	-
TGTGCCTGCGGACTAGCGGGAACTGCAGATACGCAGTATTTT	CACGLAGTADTQYF	TRBV30	TRBJ2-3	TRBD2	-
TGTGCCAGCAGCTTACCAAGATACGAGCAGTACTTC	CASSLPRYEQYF	TRBV7-9	TRBJ2-7	-	-
TGCAGCGTTGAAGCCATAACCCTGGGACAGAGTTCTAACTATGGCTACACCTTC	CSVEAITLGQSSNYGYTF	TRBV29-1	TRBJ1-2	TRBD1	once
TGTGCCAGCAGTTTGTCAGGGTACCAGAACACCGGGGAGCTGTTTTTT	CASSLSGYQNTGELFF	TRBV27	TRBJ2-2	-	-
TGTGCCAGCAGCGTAGGTGAGCGGGGACCCCACGAGCAGTACTTC	CASSVGERGPHEQYF	TRBV9	TRBJ2-7	TRBD2	-
TGTGCCATCAGTGAGGACCAGGTATACTCTGGAAACACCATATATTTT	CAISEDQVYSGNTIYF	TRBV10-3	TRBJ1-3	-	-
TGCAGCGTTGAAACCGTGGGGGGGGCACCCTACAATGAGCAGTTCTTC	CSVETVGGAPYNEQFF	TRBV29-1	TRBJ2-1	-	-
TGTGCCAGCACCCAGATGGCTTTCAGGGGCCGTAACGAGCAGTACTTC	CASTQMAFRGRNEQYF	TRBV18	TRBJ2-7	-	-
TGTGCCAGCCGGTATAGCAATCAGCCCCAGCATTTT	CASRYSNQPQHF	TRBV28	TRBJ1-5	-	once
TGTGCCAGTAGCACCGTCCCGGGACAGGGGCTGAACACTGAAGCTTTCTTT	CASSTVPGQGLNTEAFF	TRBV19	TRBJ1-1	TRBD1	-
TGTGCCAGCAGTTACTCGGGACTAGCGGGGTACAATGAGCAGTTCTTC	CASSYSGLAGYNEQFF	TRBV6-5	TRBJ2-1	TRBD2	few
TGTGCCAGCAGTCAACGAGTTTCGGTCTCCTACGAGCAGTACTTC	CASSQRVSVSYEQYF	TRBV6-5	TRBJ2-7	-	-
TGTGCCAGCAGCCAAAGGGCCTTTGAAACCACCGGGGAGCTGTTTTTT	CASSQRAFETTGELFF	TRBV14	TRBJ2-2	-	-
TGTGCCAGCAGCACGTTCGGAAGGGACACTGAAGCTTTCTTT	CASSTFGRDTEAFF	TRBV9	TRBJ1-1	-	-
TGTGCCAGCAGTGTTCGACAGGGCGCCGACGAGCAGTACTTC	CASSVRQGADEQYF	TRBV6-1	TRBJ2-7	TRBD1	-
TGCGCCAGCAGTGAGTCGTCTGGGGCAGGCTACGAGCAGTACTTC	CASSESSGAGYEQYF	TRBV10-2	TRBJ2-7	-	-
TGTGCCAGCAGTGAAGGGGGGCGAACCGGGGAGCTGTTTTTT	CASSEGGRTGELFF	TRBV6-1	TRBJ2-2	-	-
TGTGCCAGCAACCGGGCGGGAGGTACCAAAAACATTCAGTACTTC	CASNRAGGTKNIQYF	TRBV2	TRBJ2-4	TRBD2	-
TGTGCCAGCAGTTTGACTAGCGGGGGGGCCACAGATACGCAGTATTTT	CASSLTSGGATDTQYF	TRBV27	TRBJ2-3	TRBD2	-
TGTGCCAGCATGGGGGATACGCAGTATTTT	CASMGDTQYF	TRBV6-4	TRBJ2-3	-	few
TGTGCCAGCAGATTATCTATCAGCGGGAGTTCCTACGAGCAGTACTTC	CASRLSISGSSYEQYF	TRBV4-2	TRBJ2-7	TRBD2	-
TGTGCCAGCAGCCTCCTCTCGACAGGGGTTGAGACCCAGTACTTC	CASSLLSTGVETQYF	TRBV7-9	TRBJ2-5	TRBD1	once
TGCGCCAGCAGCCTCGAGCTACCTACAACCCTGCTCGGGGAGCTGTTTTTT	CASSLELPTTLLGELFF	TRBV5-1	TRBJ2-2	-	once
TGCGCCAGCGTATACGGGATCCTCGGTGGAGGTGAAGCTTTCTTT	CASVYGILGGGEAFF	TRBV10-2	TRBJ1-1	-	-
TGTGCCAGCAGCTTAGCAGGGGGAGAGCAGTACTTC	CASSLAGGEQYF	TRBV7-6	TRBJ2-7	-	-
TGTGCCAGCAGTTTCCCCTACCAGAACTATGGCTACACCTTC	CASSFPYQNYGYTF	TRBV28	TRBJ1-2	-	-
TGTGCCAGCTCACCAACGCGCACCTCTGGGGCCAACGTCCTGACTTTC	CASSPTRTSGANVLTF	TRBV18	TRBJ2-6	-	-
TGTGCCAGCAGTCCTACGGGGAACCGCGAGCAGTACTTC	CASSPTGNREQYF	TRBV28	TRBJ2-7	-	-
TGTGCCAGCAGGGAGGACGGGTCCTACGAGCAGTACTTC	CASREDGSYEQYF	TRBV7-9	TRBJ2-7	-	-
TGTGCCAGCACCACTAGTCCCGCTCCCACCGGGGAGCTGTTTTTT	CASTTSPAPTGELFF	TRBV6-9	TRBJ2-2	-	-
TGCAGCGCCGAAGGCGAGGGTGAGCAGTTCTTC	CSAEGEGEQFF	TRBV29-1	TRBJ2-1	-	-
TGTGCCAGCAGCTTCGGAAGCACAGATACGCAGTATTTT	CASSFGSTDTQYF	TRBV13	TRBJ2-3	-	few
TGTGCCAGCAGCTTGGGGGAGACAGCCGCCTACGAGCAGTACTTC	CASSLGETAAYEQYF	TRBV5-6	TRBJ2-7	-	-
TGTGCCAGCAGCTTAGGACAGGGTCGTAGGGAGACCCAGTACTTC	CASSLGQGRRETQYF	TRBV7-8	TRBJ2-5	TRBD1	-
TGTGCCAGCAAGCCCCCGGGTTTTTACGAGCAGTACTTC	CASKPPGFYEQYF	TRBV27	TRBJ2-7	-	-
TGTGCCAGCAGTACGGGACCAGACTACGAGCAGTACTTC	CASSTGPDYEQYF	TRBV27	TRBJ2-7	-	-
TGTGCCAGCAGTTTATCCCCAAAGGACAGTTCCTACGAGCAGTACTTC	CASSLSPKDSSYEQYF	TRBV28	TRBJ2-7	-	once
TGTGCCAGCAGCTCAAGACAGGACTCCTACAATGAGCAGTTCTTC	CASSSRQDSYNEQFF	TRBV13	TRBJ2-1	-	once